This TCR beta chain was recorded in a study of T cell responses to AZD1222 COVID-19 vaccine. This clone was counted a few times. CDR1 and CDR2 from the germline V gene are SGHRS and YFSETQ. V dropped 5 bases and J dropped 0 bases, with 12 bases sitting between them. This CDR3 comprises 15 residues. Clones were read by immunoSEQ multiplex PCR, and TCRdb kept only the in-frame ones, dropping some. The sample shows more than 85,000 clones, roughly 89% of them seen only once. The chain links TRBV5-1 to TRBJ1-3; D unclear. This TCR derives from an adult who received the AZD1222 COVID-19 vaccine. The sample consisted of peripheral blood, taken 28 days after the second AZD1222 dose. The CDR3 coding sequence is TGCGCCAGCAGGGTCGGTGGGAGCTCTGGAAACACCATATATTTT. Amino acids: CASRVGGSSGNTIYF.